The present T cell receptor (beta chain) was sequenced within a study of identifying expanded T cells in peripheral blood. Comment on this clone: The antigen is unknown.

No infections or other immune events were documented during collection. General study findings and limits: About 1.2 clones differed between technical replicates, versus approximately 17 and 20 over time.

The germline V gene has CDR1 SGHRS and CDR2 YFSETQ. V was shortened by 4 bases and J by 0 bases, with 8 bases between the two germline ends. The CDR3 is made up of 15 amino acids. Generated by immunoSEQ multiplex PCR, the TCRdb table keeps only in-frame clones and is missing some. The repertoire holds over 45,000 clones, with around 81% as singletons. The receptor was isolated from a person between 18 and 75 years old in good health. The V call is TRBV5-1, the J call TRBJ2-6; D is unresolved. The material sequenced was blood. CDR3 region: CASSPPHSGANVLTF. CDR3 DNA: TGCGCCAGCAGCCCACCACACTCTGGGGCCAACGTCCTGACTTTC.